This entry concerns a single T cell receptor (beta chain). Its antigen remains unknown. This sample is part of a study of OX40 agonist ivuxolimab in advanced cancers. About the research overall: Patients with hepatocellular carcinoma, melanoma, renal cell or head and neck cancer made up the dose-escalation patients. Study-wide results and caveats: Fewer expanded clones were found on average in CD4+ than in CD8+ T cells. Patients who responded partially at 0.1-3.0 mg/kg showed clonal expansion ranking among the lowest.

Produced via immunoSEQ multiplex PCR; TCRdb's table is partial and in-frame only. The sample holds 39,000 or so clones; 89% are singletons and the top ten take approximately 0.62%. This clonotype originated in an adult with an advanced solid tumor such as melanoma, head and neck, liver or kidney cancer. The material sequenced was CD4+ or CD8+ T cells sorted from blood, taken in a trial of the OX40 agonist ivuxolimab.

The CDR3 spells CASSLAGPEAFF. The CDR3 region has the DNA TGTGCCAGCAGCTTAGCAGGTCCTGAAGCTTTCTTT. The chain employs TRBV7-2 and TRBJ1-1; unclear D gene. From germline, CDR1 is SGHTA and CDR2 FQGNSA. Trimming shortened V by 0 bases and J by 6 bases, and 5 bases separated the two germline ends. This CDR3 has 12 residues.